This passage covers 18 T cell receptor beta chains from one sample sequenced in a study of blood T cell repertoires in COVID-19. Libraries were prepared by immunoSEQ multiplex PCR; TCRdb keeps only in-frame clonotypes and omits some of them. Counted here are fewer than 110,000 clones, 89% occurring once; the ten biggest clones make up 3.5%. The sample was peripheral blood. All receptors come from a woman aged 55-69 years with acute or convalescent COVID-19.

The rearrangement uses TRBV5-5 and TRBJ2-1; D uncertain. Looked up from germline, CDR1 is SGHKS and CDR2 is YYEKEE (reference sequence). CDR3 length: 13 residues. V was trimmed by 4 bases and J by 7 bases, leaving 12 bases between them. CDR3 region: CASSSPNGNEQFF. In DNA form, the CDR3 reads TGTGCCAGCAGCAGCCCAAATGGTAATGAGCAGTTCTTC. Drawing the rest from reference TRBV5-5 and TRBJ2-1, the complete variable domain is DAGVTQSPTHLIKTRGQQVTLRCSPISGHKSVSWYQQVLGQGPQFIFQYYEKEERGRGNFPDRFSARQFPNYSSELNVNALLLGDSALYLCASSSPNGNEQFFGPGTRLTVL.

The J gene is TRBJ2-1, the V gene TRBV7-9; 12 nucleotides align to TRBD1. Germline V gene lookup returns CDR1 SEHNR and CDR2 FQNEAQ (reference sequence). CDR3 size: 17 residues. V was clipped by 1 base and J by 7 bases; unmatched bases: 8. The CDR3 loop reads CASSLDLGTGGRNEQFF. The CDR3 DNA sequence: TGTGCCAGCAGCTTAGATCTCGGGACAGGGGGCAGGAATGAGCAGTTCTTC.

The chain couples TRBV6-5 to TRBJ1-6; 7 nucleotides match TRBD1. Looked up from germline, CDR1 is MNHEY and CDR2 is SVGAGI. The CDR3 runs 15 residues. V dropped 6 bases and J dropped 3; count of bases not matched to a gene: 5. CDR3 residues: CASRLDRFYNSPLHF. Here the CDR3 DNA reads TGTGCCAGCAGGCTGGACAGGTTCTATAATTCACCCCTCCACTTT.

This chain uses TRBV10-3 with TRBJ2-1; 13 nucleotides match TRBD2. Per the germline V gene, CDR1 is ENHRY and CDR2 is SYGVKD. V lost 8 bases and J lost 9; bases outside the gene matches: 10. The CDR3 contains 15 residues. This CDR3 is CAIESLAGGPGEQFF. CDR3 nucleotide sequence: TGTGCCATCGAATCACTAGCGGGAGGGCCGGGTGAGCAGTTCTTC.

J is TRBJ2-5 and V is TRBV15; 8 bases align to TRBD2. V gave up 2 bases and J gave up 2 bases; unmatched junction bases: 4. The germline V gene encodes CDR1 LNHNV and CDR2 YYDKDF (reference sequence). The CDR3 is made up of 15 amino acids. The CDR3 loop is CATSRHSSGQETQYF. The CDR3 DNA reads TGTGCCACCAGCAGACATTCTAGCGGGCAAGAGACCCAGTACTTC. The variable domain in full, with the rest retrieved from reference TRBV15 and TRBJ2-5, is DAMVIQNPRYQVTQFGKPVTLSCSQTLNHNVMYWYQQKSSQAPKLLFHYYDKDFNNEADTPDNFQSRRPNTSFCFLDIRSPGLGDTAMYLCATSRHSSGQETQYFGPGTRLLVL.

The gene calls are TRBV30 and TRBJ2-5, with TRBD2 matching 7 bases. The germline CDR1 and CDR2 sequences are GTSNPN and SVGIG (reference sequence). With V trimmed by 4 bases and J by 5 bases, 10 bases remained unmatched. The length of the CDR3 is 14 residues. CDR3 sequence (DNA): TGTGCCTGGACGCGGGGGTCGGTTTCGGAGACCCAGTACTTC. Amino acids: CAWTRGSVSETQYF.

The rearrangement uses TRBV6-6 and TRBJ1-1, with D unclear. Germline CDR1 is MNHNY and CDR2 is SVGAGI (reference sequence). CDR3 size: 13 residues. The V and J ends lost 0 bases and 7 bases respectively, with 9 bases between them. This CDR3 is CASSYSREIEAFF. The CDR3 DNA sequence: TGTGCCAGCAGTTACTCCCGGGAGATTGAAGCTTTCTTT.

Comment on this clone: The sample contains more than one DNA sequence encoding this CDR3. Here the CDR3 DNA reads TGTGCCAGCAGCTTCGGGGGGAGCACTGAAGCTTTCTTT. This gives the protein CASSFGGSTEAFF. The V call is TRBV7-9, the J call TRBJ1-1, with D perhaps matching TRBD1 (5 bases). The CDR3 length is 13 residues. V shed 3 bases and J shed 4 bases, with 9 bases lying between them. Germline V gives CDR1 SEHNR, CDR2 FQNEAQ (reference sequence).

J is TRBJ2-7 and V is TRBV6-4, with 9 positions matching TRBD2. In germline, CDR1 is MRHNA, CDR2 SNTAGT. The CDR3 has 17 residues. J gave up 3 bases and V 4 bases, and 13 bases lay outside the gene matches. The CDR3 bases are TGTGCCAGCAGTGCCCCTGAGGTGTGTAGCGGGAGCTACGAGCAGTACGTC. Its protein is CASSAPEVCSGSYEQYV.

This chain connects TRBV12-3 or TRBV12-4 to TRBJ2-1; D gene uncertain. The V end lost 3 bases, the J end lost 8 bases, and 11 bases lay between the germline ends. CDR3 length: 13 amino acids. CDR3 residues: CASSFGSRDEQFF. As DNA, the CDR3 is TGTGCCAGCAGTTTCGGGTCCCGGGATGAGCAGTTCTTC.

The chain uses TRBV6-1 and TRBJ2-1; 9 bases are a match to TRBD2. CDR1 and CDR2 (germline): MNHNS, SASEGT. V shed 2 bases, J shed 6 bases, and the junction held 5 bases outside the gene matches. CDR3 length equals 15 residues. CDR3 DNA: TGTGCCAGCAGTGAAACTAGCGGGCCAGCCAATGAGCAGTTCTTC. Translating gives CASSETSGPANEQFF.

DNA of the CDR3: TGTGCCAGTAGTCTTTCCAGCGGGAGCACGCTACCCTACGAGCAGTACTTC. Protein product: CASSLSSGSTLPYEQYF. V gene TRBV19 combines with J gene TRBJ2-7; 8 bases are a match to TRBD2. The CDR3 loop spans 17 amino acids. The V and J ends lost 5 bases and 2 bases, in that order; junction bases with no gene match: 14. Germline CDR1 LNHDA, CDR2 SQIVND (reference sequence).

The chain has TRBV5-5 and TRBJ1-1; D unclear. Germline-derived CDR1 and CDR2 are SGHKS and YYEKEE (reference sequence). This CDR3 is built from 15 residues. V was cut by 0 bases and J by 1 base, with 10 bases left in between. CDR3 in DNA: TGTGCCAGCAGCTTGGCCGGGAAGGCGAACACTGAAGCTTTCTTT. It codes for CASSLAGKANTEAFF.

The CDR3 protein is CASSEFSAFF. CDR3 in DNA: TGTGCCAGCAGTGAATTTTCTGCTTTCTTT. The J gene is TRBJ1-1, the V gene TRBV6-1; D is uncertain. The V gene lost 2 bases and the J gene lost 11 bases, with 6 bases spanning the gap. The CDR3 length is 10 residues. The germline gives CDR1 MNHNS, CDR2 SASEGT.

The CDR3 is CASSILGTGPNNEQFF. The CDR3, as DNA: TGTGCCAGTAGTATCCTCGGGACAGGGCCTAACAATGAGCAGTTCTTC. The V and J genes are TRBV19 and TRBJ2-1; TRBD1 aligns across 9 bases. The CDR3 length is 16 residues. The trim removed 3 bases at V and 5 bases at J, leaving 8 bases unmatched. Germline V gene sequence: CDR1 LNHDA, CDR2 SQIVND (reference sequence).

This chain uses TRBV19 with TRBJ1-1; possibly TRBD1 for D (5 bases). The germline CDR1 and CDR2 sequences are LNHDA and SQIVND (reference sequence). Trimming took 7 bases from V and 0 from J, leaving 18 bases between them. The CDR3 is 16 amino acids. The CDR3 DNA is TGTGCCAGTACCGTTCCCGTGGGGCCCATGAACACTGAAGCTTTCTTT. This sequence encodes CASTVPVGPMNTEAFF.

V and J are TRBV30 and TRBJ1-6; possible D gene TRBD1, 5 bases. In germline, CDR1 is GTSNPN, CDR2 SVGIG (reference sequence). The CDR3 has 13 amino acids. Between the trimmed V and J ends, which lost 4 bases and 9 bases, there was a span of 13 bases. CDR3 sequence: CAWKWGVGSPLHF. The CDR3 coding sequence is TGTGCCTGGAAGTGGGGGGTAGGTTCACCCCTCCACTTT.

The chain recombines TRBV15 with TRBJ2-1; 7 positions match TRBD2. The CDR3 has 14 residues. V shed 5 bases and J 5 bases; nucleotides not matched to a gene: 6. Germline V CDR1 and CDR2: LNHNV, YYDKDF (reference sequence). The CDR3 sequence is CATSWASGDNEQFF. The CDR3 coding sequence is TGTGCCACCAGCTGGGCTAGCGGTGACAATGAGCAGTTCTTC.